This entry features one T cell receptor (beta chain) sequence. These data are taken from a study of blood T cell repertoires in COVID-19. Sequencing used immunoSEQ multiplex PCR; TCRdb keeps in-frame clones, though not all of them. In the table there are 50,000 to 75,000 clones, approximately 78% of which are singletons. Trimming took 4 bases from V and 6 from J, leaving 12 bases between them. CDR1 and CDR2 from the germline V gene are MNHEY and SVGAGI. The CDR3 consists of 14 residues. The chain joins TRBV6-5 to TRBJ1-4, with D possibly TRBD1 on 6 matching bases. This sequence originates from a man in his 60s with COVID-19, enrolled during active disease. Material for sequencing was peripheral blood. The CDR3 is CASSLRDNHEKLFF. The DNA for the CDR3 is TGTGCCAGCAGTTTACGGGACAACCATGAAAAACTGTTTTTT.